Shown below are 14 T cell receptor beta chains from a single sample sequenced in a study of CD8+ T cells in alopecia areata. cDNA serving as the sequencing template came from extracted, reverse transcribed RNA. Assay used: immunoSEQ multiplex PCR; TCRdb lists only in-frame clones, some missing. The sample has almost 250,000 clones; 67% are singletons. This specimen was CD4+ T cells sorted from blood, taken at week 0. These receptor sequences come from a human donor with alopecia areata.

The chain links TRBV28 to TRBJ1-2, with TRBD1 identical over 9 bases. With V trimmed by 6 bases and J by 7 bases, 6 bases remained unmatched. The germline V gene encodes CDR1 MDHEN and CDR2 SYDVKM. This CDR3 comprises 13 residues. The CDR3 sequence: CASSQGQGPGYTF. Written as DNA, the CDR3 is TGTGCCAGCAGCCAGGGACAGGGCCCTGGCTACACCTTC.

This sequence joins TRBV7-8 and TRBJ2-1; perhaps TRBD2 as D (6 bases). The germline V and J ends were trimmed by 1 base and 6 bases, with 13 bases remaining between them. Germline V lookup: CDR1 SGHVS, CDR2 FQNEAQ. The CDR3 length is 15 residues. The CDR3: CASSLVRLVINEQFF. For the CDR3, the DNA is TGTGCCAGCAGCTTAGTTCGACTAGTTATCAATGAGCAGTTCTTC.

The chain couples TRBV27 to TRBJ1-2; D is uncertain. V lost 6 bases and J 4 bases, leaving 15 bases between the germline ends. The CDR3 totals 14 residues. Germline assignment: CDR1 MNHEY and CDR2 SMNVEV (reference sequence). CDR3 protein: CASRPRGYSYGYTF. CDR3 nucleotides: TGTGCCAGCAGACCCCGCGGGTACAGCTATGGCTACACCTTC.

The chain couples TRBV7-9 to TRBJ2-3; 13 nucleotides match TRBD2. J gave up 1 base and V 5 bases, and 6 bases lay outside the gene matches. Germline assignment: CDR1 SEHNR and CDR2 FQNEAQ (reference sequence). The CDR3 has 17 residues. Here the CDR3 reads CASSHGLAGDGTDTQYF. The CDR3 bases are TGTGCCAGCAGCCATGGACTAGCGGGGGATGGCACAGATACGCAGTATTTT.

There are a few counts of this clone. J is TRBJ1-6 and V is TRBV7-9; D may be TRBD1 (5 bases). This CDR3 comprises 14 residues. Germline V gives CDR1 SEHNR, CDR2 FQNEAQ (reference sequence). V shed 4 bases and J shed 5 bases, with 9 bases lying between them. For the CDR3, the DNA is TGTGCCAGCAGCTCGGGGGGGAATAATTCACCCCTCCACTTT. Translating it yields CASSSGGNNSPLHF. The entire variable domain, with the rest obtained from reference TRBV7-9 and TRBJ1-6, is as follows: DTGVSQNPRHKITKRGQNVTFRCDPISEHNRLYWYRQTLGQGPEFLTYFQNEAQLEKSRLLSDRFSAERPKGSFSTLEIQRTEQGDSAMYLCASSSGGNNSPLHFGNGTRLTVT.

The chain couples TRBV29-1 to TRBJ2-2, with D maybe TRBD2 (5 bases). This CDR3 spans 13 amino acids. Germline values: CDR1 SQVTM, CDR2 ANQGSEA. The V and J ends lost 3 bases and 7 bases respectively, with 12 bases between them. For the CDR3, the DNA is TGCAGCGTTGATCCAGGAAGCGGCGGGGAGCTGTTTTTT. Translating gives CSVDPGSGGELFF.

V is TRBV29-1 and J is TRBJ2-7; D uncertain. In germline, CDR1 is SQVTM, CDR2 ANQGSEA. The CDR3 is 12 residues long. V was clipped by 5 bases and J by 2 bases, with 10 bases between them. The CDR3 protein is CSVRIVPYEQYF. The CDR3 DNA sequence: TGCAGCGTTCGTATAGTGCCCTACGAGCAGTACTTC.

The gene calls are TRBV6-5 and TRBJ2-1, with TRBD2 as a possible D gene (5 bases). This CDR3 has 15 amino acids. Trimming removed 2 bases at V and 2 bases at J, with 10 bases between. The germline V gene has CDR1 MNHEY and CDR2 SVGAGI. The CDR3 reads CASSYRTYPYNEQFF. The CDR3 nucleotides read TGTGCCAGCAGTTACAGGACTTACCCCTACAATGAGCAGTTCTTC.

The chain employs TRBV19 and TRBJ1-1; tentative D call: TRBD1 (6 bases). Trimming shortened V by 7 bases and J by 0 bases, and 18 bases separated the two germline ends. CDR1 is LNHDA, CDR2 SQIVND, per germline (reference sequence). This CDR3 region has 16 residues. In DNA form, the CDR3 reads TGTGCCAGTACCCGAAATCCAGGGACAATGAACACTGAAGCTTTCTTT. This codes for CASTRNPGTMNTEAFF.

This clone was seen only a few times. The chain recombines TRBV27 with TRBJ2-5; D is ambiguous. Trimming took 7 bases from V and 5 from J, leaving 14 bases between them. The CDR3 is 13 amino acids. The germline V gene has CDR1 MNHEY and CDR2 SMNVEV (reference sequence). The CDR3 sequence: CASTWGILETQYF. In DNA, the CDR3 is TGTGCCAGCACCTGGGGAATTTTGGAGACCCAGTACTTC.

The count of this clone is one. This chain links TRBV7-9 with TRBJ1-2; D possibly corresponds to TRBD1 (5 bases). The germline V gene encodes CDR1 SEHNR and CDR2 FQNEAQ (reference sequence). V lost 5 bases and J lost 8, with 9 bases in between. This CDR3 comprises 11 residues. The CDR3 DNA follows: TGTGCCAGCAGCCGCAGGGAAGGCTACACCTTC. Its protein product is CASSRREGYTF.

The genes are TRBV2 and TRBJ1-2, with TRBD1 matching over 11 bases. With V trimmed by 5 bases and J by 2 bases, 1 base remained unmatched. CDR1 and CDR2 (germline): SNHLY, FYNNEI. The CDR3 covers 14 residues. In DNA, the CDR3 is TGTGCCAGCAGTCGGGACAGGGGGAACTATGGCTACACCTTC. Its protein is CASSRDRGNYGYTF.

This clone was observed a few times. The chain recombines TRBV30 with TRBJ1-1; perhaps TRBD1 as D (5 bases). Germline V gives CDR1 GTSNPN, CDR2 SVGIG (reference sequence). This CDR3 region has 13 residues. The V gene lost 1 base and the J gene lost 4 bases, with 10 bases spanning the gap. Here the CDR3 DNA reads TGTGCCTGGAGTGCAGGGATATCCACTGAAGCTTTCTTT. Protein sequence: CAWSAGISTEAFF.

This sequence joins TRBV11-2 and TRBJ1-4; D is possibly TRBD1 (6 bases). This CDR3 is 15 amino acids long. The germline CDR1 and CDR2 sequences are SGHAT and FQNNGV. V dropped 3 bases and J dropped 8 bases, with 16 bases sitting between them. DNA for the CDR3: TGTGCCAGCAGCTTGGGGGCGAGGGGGAGAGAAAAACTGTTTTTT. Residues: CASSLGARGREKLFF. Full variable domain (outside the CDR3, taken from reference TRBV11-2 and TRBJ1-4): EAGVAQSPRYKIIEKRQSVAFWCNPISGHATLYWYQQILGQGPKLLIQFQNNGVVDDSQLPKDRFSAERLKGVDSTLKIQPAKLEDSAVYLCASSLGARGREKLFFGSGTQLSVL.